This TCR beta chain is drawn from a study of PD-1 blockade in classical Hodgkin lymphoma. Study results and caveats: Among the patients, those starting nivolumab under 1 year after ASCT were excluded. A significant rise in TCR diversity by C4D1 was seen for CD4+ but not CD8+ cells. When set against healthy donors, newly diagnosed patients were reported to show lower baseline TCR diversity.

This CDR3 is built from 14 residues. Germline V gene data show CDR1 as LNHDA and CDR2 as SQIVND (reference sequence). Trimming stripped 6 bases from V and 1 base from J, with 12 bases between. Time point reported: cycle 4 day 1 (C4D1), after more than 5 weeks of nivolumab. No patient escaped relapse after autologous stem cell transplantation, and brentuximab vedotin exposure varied. Complete response, partial response or progressive disease was each patient's best response. A few counts support this clone. Antigen specificity is unknown. Assay: immunoSEQ multiplex PCR; the TCRdb copy retains only in-frame clones and omits some. The profile shows about 85,000 clones, about nine tenths of them singletons.

This sequence joins TRBV19 and TRBJ1-2; no clear D gene. This clonotype was sampled from a human donor with classical Hodgkin lymphoma. The starting material was peripheral blood mononuclear cells (PBMCs), obtained before the fourth cycle of nivolumab. The CDR3 DNA is TGTGCCAGTAGCCCCGCGGGCGGTAACTATGGCTACACCTTC. Translating gives CASSPAGGNYGYTF.